What follows describes a single T cell receptor beta chain. TCRdb's copy holds only in-frame clones and misses some; the assay was immunoSEQ multiplex PCR. The repertoire includes 100,000 to 150,000 clones, 80% to 90% of them detected once, and 3.5% to 4.5% sits in the top ten. The record originates from a study of blood T cell repertoires in COVID-19. Overall study: The origin of the acute and convalescent COVID-19 samples was the United States, Italy and Spain. PBMCs, B-cell-depleted T cells, or T cells were the source of the cDNA or gDNA that made up the material.

Sample: peripheral blood. The origin of this receptor is a woman aged 60-75 years with acute or convalescent COVID-19.

The DNA of the CDR3 is TGTGCCAGCAGCCTAAAGGGTCCAACTAGCGGAATATACAATGAGCAGTTCTTC. Residues: CASSLKGPTSGIYNEQFF. This sequence joins TRBV7-3 and TRBJ2-1; 8 nucleotides align to TRBD2. This CDR3 spans 18 amino acids. Trimming at V came to 5 bases and at J to 4 bases, leaving 16 bases not matched to a gene. Germline CDR1 reads SGHTA; CDR2 reads FQGTGA.